Listed below are T cell receptor beta chains from one sample, sequenced in a study of control samples from healthy donors and cancer patients. Data came from immunoSEQ multiplex PCR; TCRdb stores just in-frame clones and leaves some out. This sample carries around 130,000 clones, about nine tenths of them seen once, and the ten largest clones take approximately 8%. The sequencing sample was made of PBMCs. These receptors all come from a man in his forties or fifties with head and neck cancer. The CDR3 runs from the conserved cysteine through the conserved F or W. A D gene is named only where the DNA matches it firmly. For some rows the clone size is stated as once, few or many, or as a class when expanded; others skip it.

J,D,V,size,DNA,CDR3
TRBJ2-5,TRBD2,TRBV28,-,TGTGCCAGCAGCGATTTAGCGGGAGGGGTGGAGACCCAGTACTTC,CASSDLAGGVETQYF
TRBJ2-5,-,TRBV10-3,-,TGTGCCATCAGCCTTGGACAGCAAGGCAAGACCCAGTACTTC,CAISLGQQGKTQYF
TRBJ2-7,TRBD1,TRBV5-1,-,TGCGCCAGCAGCCTGGGACAGGTGGAGAACTACGAGCAGTACTTC,CASSLGQVENYEQYF
TRBJ1-1,-,TRBV7-9,once,TGTGCCAGCAGCTTAGGGGGAATGGGGCGAGACACTGAAGCTTTCTTT,CASSLGGMGRDTEAFF
TRBJ1-5,TRBD1,TRBV4-1,-,TGCGCCAGCAGCCAAGAGCTAACAGGGGTTTATCAGCCCCAGCATTTT,CASSQELTGVYQPQHF
TRBJ2-2,-,TRBV5-1,-,TGCGCCAGCAGCTTGCAGGAAACCGGGGAGCTGTTTTTT,CASSLQETGELFF
TRBJ2-7,TRBD2,TRBV7-9,-,TGTGCCAGCAGCCCGAGACTAGCGGGGGCTACCTCCTACGAGCAGTACTTC,CASSPRLAGATSYEQYF
TRBJ2-3,-,TRBV29-1,-,TGCAGCGCTCCGGGCCTGAATACAGATACGCAGTATTTT,CSAPGLNTDTQYF
TRBJ2-3,TRBD2,TRBV5-1,-,TGCGCCAGCAGCTTGGGGTTAGCGGGACCCCGGAGGCATACGCAGTATTTT,CASSLGLAGPRRHTQYF
TRBJ2-2,-,TRBV18,-,TGTGCCAGCTCACGGCAGGGAGACACCGGGGAGCTGTTTTTT,CASSRQGDTGELFF
TRBJ1-2,TRBD1,TRBV24-1,-,TGTGCCACCAGTGACCGGACAGGGGGAGGCTACACCTTC,CATSDRTGGGYTF
TRBJ1-4,TRBD1,TRBV6-5,-,TGTGCCAGCAGCACAGGGGTTAATGAAAAACTGTTTTTT,CASSTGVNEKLFF
TRBJ1-3,-,TRBV2,-,TGTGCCAGCAGTGGCGGAGCCCTCTCTGGAAACACCATATATTTT,CASSGGALSGNTIYF
TRBJ2-1,-,TRBV6-5,once,TGTGCCAGCAGTCCGTGGGGCGGCACTTACAATGAGCAGTTCTTC,CASSPWGGTYNEQFF
TRBJ1-6,-,TRBV19,-,TGTGCCAGTAGTATCCGGGGGAATCATAATTCACCCCTCCACTTT,CASSIRGNHNSPLHF
TRBJ1-2,-,TRBV3-1/TRBV3-2,-,TGTGCCAGCAGCCAAGTGGCCGGACACCAGGGAGGCTACACCTTC,CASSQVAGHQGGYTF
TRBJ2-1,-,TRBV6-5,-,TGTGCCAGCAGTTTGAGTAGTGGGGGGGCATGGAATGAGCAGTTCTTC,CASSLSSGGAWNEQFF
TRBJ1-2,-,TRBV11-1,once,TGTGCCAGCAGCTTAGTCGGTGAACATGGCTACACCTTC,CASSLVGEHGYTF
TRBJ2-5,-,TRBV19,-,TGTGCCAGTAGTATAGAGGGCCAGTCCACCGTAGAGACCCAGTACTTC,CASSIEGQSTVETQYF
TRBJ2-5,-,TRBV7-9,-,TGTGCCAGCAGCTTACTGTCCTGGGGAACCCAAGAGACCCAGTACTTC,CASSLLSWGTQETQYF
TRBJ2-2,TRBD2,TRBV6-4,-,TGTGCCAGCAGTGGCCCATTGACTAGCGGGACCTACCTATCCGGGGAGCTGTTTTTT,CASSGPLTSGTYLSGELFF
TRBJ2-5,-,TRBV18,-,TGTGCCAGCTCACCGCCTTCGCTAGCTGGGGAGACCCAGTACTTC,CASSPPSLAGETQYF
TRBJ2-7,-,TRBV19,-,TGTGCCAGTAGTATGAACGCCTACGAGCAGTACTTC,CASSMNAYEQYF
TRBJ1-2,-,TRBV6-5,-,TGTGCCAGCAGCCGGGAACAAAGCTATGGCTACACCTTC,CASSREQSYGYTF
TRBJ2-1,-,TRBV18,-,TGTGCCAGCTCACCACTGGACAGCTCCTACAATGAGCAGTTCTTC,CASSPLDSSYNEQFF
TRBJ2-6,-,TRBV11-3,few,TGTGCCAGCAGCTTATCAGGGAGTGTCGGGGCCAACGTCCTGACTTTC,CASSLSGSVGANVLTF
TRBJ2-3,-,TRBV3-1/TRBV3-2,-,TGTGCCAGCAGCGAAACTCGGGGAAACACAGATACGCAGTATTTT,CASSETRGNTDTQYF
TRBJ2-3,-,TRBV4-1,-,TGCGCCAGCAGCCAAGATGGGAGCGGTTCGACCACAGATACGCAGTATTTT,CASSQDGSGSTTDTQYF
TRBJ2-1,-,TRBV15,-,TGTGCCACCAGCAGAGACTCCTTCTCGAGCTCCTACAATGAGCAGTTCTTC,CATSRDSFSSSYNEQFF
TRBJ1-5,-,TRBV7-8,-,TGTGCCAGCAGCCCCGCAGATAGCAATCAGCCCCAGCATTTT,CASSPADSNQPQHF
TRBJ2-3,TRBD2,TRBV5-1,-,TGCGCCAGCAGCCAGCGGGAGACAGATACGCAGTATTTT,CASSQRETDTQYF
TRBJ2-1,-,TRBV5-4,-,TGTGCCAGCAGCTTGGTCGGGTCTTCCTACAATGAGCAGTTCTTC,CASSLVGSSYNEQFF
TRBJ1-2,-,TRBV6-5,-,TGTGCCAGCAGTTACTCGTCCCAGGGGCTCTATGGCTACACCTTC,CASSYSSQGLYGYTF
TRBJ1-1,TRBD1,TRBV27,-,TGTGCCAGCAGGGGACAGGGAAGCTCGAACACTGAAGCTTTCTTT,CASRGQGSSNTEAFF